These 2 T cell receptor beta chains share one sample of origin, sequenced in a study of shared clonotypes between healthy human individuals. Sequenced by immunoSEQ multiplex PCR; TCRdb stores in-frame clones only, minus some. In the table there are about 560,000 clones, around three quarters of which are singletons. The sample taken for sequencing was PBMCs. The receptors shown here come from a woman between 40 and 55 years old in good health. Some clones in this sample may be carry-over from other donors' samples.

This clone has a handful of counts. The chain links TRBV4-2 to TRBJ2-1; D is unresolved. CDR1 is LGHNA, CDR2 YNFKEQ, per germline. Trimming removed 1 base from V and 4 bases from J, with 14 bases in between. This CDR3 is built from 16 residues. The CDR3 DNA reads TGTGCCAGCAGCCAAGGGATCCAGCCCGAATACAATGAGCAGTTCTTC. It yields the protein CASSQGIQPEYNEQFF.

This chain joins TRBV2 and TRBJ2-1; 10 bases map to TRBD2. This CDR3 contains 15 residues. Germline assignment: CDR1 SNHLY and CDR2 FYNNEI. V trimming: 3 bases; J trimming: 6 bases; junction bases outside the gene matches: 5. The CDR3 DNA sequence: TGTGCCAGCAGTGATTGGGCTAGCGGGAGCAATGAGCAGTTCTTC. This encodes CASSDWASGSNEQFF. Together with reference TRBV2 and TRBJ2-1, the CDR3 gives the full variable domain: EPEVTQTPSHQVTQMGQEVILRCVPISNHLYFYWYRQILGQKVEFLVSFYNNEISEKSEIFDDQFSVERPDGSNFTLKIRSTKLEDSAMYFCASSDWASGSNEQFFGPGTRLTVL.